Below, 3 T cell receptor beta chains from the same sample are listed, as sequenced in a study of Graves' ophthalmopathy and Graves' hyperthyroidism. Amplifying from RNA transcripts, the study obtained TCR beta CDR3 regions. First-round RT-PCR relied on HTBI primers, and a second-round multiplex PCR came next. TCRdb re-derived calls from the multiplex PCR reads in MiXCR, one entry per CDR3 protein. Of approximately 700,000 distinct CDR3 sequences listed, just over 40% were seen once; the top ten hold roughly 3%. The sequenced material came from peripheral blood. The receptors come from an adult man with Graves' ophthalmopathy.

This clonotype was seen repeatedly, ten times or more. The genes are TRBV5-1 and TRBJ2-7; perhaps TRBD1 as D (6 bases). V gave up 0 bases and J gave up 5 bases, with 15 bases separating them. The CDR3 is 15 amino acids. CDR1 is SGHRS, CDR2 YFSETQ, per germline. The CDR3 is CASSLVPGEFHEQYF. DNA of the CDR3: TGCGCCAGCAGCTTGGTACCAGGGGAGTTCCACGAGCAGTACTTC.

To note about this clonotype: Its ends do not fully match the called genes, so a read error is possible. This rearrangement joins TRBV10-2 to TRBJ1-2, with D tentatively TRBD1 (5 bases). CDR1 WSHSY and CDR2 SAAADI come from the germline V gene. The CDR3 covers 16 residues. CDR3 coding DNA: TGTGCCAGCAGTGAAAGCGGTTCGCAGGGTGCCTATGGCTACACCTTC. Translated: CASSESGSQGAYGYTF.

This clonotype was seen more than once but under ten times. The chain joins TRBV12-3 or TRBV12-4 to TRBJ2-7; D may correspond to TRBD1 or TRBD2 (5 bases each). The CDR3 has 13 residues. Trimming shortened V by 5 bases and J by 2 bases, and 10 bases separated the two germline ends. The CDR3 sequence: CASSRDAAYEQYF. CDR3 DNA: TGTGCCAGCAGTCGGGACGCAGCCTACGAGCAGTACTTC.